This is a list of T cell receptor beta chains from one sample in a study of T-cell memory formation after mild COVID-19. TCRdb passed the 5' RACE reads through MiXCR, listing each CDR3 protein once. The sample lists some 110,000 distinct CDR3 sequences; roughly 12% were seen once. Sequences were obtained from PBMCs or a T cell subset sorted from them (not recorded which). These receptors were obtained from an adult woman who had mild COVID-19 (a few samples of this study predate the infection). Cell type and time point are not known. Both conserved end residues are part of each CDR3. A D gene is named only where the DNA matches it firmly. Size is stated for part of the rows, as once, few or many counts, or as a class when the clone is expanded.

v_call: TRBV5-6
j_call: TRBJ2-1
d_call: TRBD2
clone_size: few
cdr3_nt: TGTGCCAGCAGCAGTAGCGGGTACAATGAGCAGTTCTTC
cdr3_aa: CASSSSGYNEQFF

v_call: TRBV12-3/TRBV12-4
j_call: TRBJ1-1
d_call: TRBD1
clone_size: few
cdr3_nt: TGTGCCAGCACCCCAAGCGACAGGGGAAGGAACACTGAAGCTTTCTTT
cdr3_aa: CASTPSDRGRNTEAFF

v_call: TRBV29-1
j_call: TRBJ1-1
d_call: .
clone_size: few
cdr3_nt: TGCAGCGTCTCGGGACGTCAGAACACTGAAGCTTTCTTT
cdr3_aa: CSVSGRQNTEAFF

v_call: TRBV7-9
j_call: TRBJ2-1
d_call: .
clone_size: .
cdr3_nt: TGTGCCAGCAGCTTACCCAGCCAGCAGTTCTTC
cdr3_aa: CASSLPSQQFF

v_call: TRBV19
j_call: TRBJ2-7
d_call: .
clone_size: few
cdr3_nt: TGTGCCAGTAGTAAGTGGAGGGAGAACCTCTACGAGCAGTACTTC
cdr3_aa: CASSKWRENLYEQYF

v_call: TRBV18
j_call: TRBJ1-2
d_call: .
clone_size: few
cdr3_nt: TGTGCCAGCTCACCACCGGCAGGCTCGAGCTATGGCTACACCTTC
cdr3_aa: CASSPPAGSSYGYTF

v_call: TRBV24-1
j_call: TRBJ1-5
d_call: TRBD1
clone_size: .
cdr3_nt: TGTGCCACCAGTGACTGGACAGGGGAGAATCAGCCCCAGCATTTT
cdr3_aa: CATSDWTGENQPQHF

v_call: TRBV20-1
j_call: TRBJ2-1
d_call: TRBD2
clone_size: few
cdr3_nt: TGCAGTGCCGACAAGCGGGAGTATGACAATGAGCAGTTCTTC
cdr3_aa: CSADKREYDNEQFF

v_call: TRBV19
j_call: TRBJ2-7
d_call: TRBD2
clone_size: .
cdr3_nt: TGTGCCAGTAGTACCCTAGCGGGGAAGGACTACGAGCAGTACTTC
cdr3_aa: CASSTLAGKDYEQYF

v_call: TRBV29-1
j_call: TRBJ2-3
d_call: TRBD1
clone_size: many
cdr3_nt: TGCAGCGTAGGGACAGGATGGGCAGATACGCAGTATTTT
cdr3_aa: CSVGTGWADTQYF

v_call: TRBV20-1
j_call: TRBJ2-7
d_call: TRBD2
clone_size: .
cdr3_nt: TGCAGTGCTAGAGTGCCTAGCGGGGGTTACGAGCAGTACTTC
cdr3_aa: CSARVPSGGYEQYF

v_call: TRBV12-3/TRBV12-4
j_call: TRBJ1-1
d_call: .
clone_size: .
cdr3_nt: TGTGCCAGCAGTTTGGCCCTTGGGTACACTGAAGCTTTCTTT
cdr3_aa: CASSLALGYTEAFF

v_call: TRBV13
j_call: TRBJ1-3
d_call: TRBD1
clone_size: .
cdr3_nt: TGTGCCAGCAGCCACTCCGGGACAGGGACAGCTGGAAACACCATATATTTT
cdr3_aa: CASSHSGTGTAGNTIYF

v_call: TRBV29-1
j_call: TRBJ1-5
d_call: .
clone_size: few
cdr3_nt: TGCAGCGTTCTCCCGGTCGGTAATCAGCCCCAGCATTTT
cdr3_aa: CSVLPVGNQPQHF

v_call: TRBV27
j_call: TRBJ2-2
d_call: TRBD2
clone_size: few
cdr3_nt: TGTGCCAGCAGTTTATCGTTGGGACTACAGAACACCGGGGAGCTGTTTTTT
cdr3_aa: CASSLSLGLQNTGELFF

v_call: TRBV11-2
j_call: TRBJ2-7
d_call: .
clone_size: few
cdr3_nt: TGTGCCAGCATGGAGGGTCTAACCTACGAGCAGTACTTC
cdr3_aa: CASMEGLTYEQYF

v_call: TRBV7-8
j_call: TRBJ2-5
d_call: .
clone_size: .
cdr3_nt: TGTGCCAGCAGCTATTCCGGGACGATCCAAGAGACCCAGTACTTC
cdr3_aa: CASSYSGTIQETQYF

v_call: TRBV7-8
j_call: TRBJ1-1
d_call: TRBD1
clone_size: .
cdr3_nt: TGTGCCAGCAGCTTTTATACTTTCAGGGACAGGAACACTGAAGCTTTCTTT
cdr3_aa: CASSFYTFRDRNTEAFF

v_call: TRBV12-3/TRBV12-4
j_call: TRBJ2-5
d_call: .
clone_size: .
cdr3_nt: TGTGCCAGCAGGCCCCTCCTCGGGGAGACCCAGTACTTC
cdr3_aa: CASRPLLGETQYF

v_call: TRBV5-1
j_call: TRBJ2-7
d_call: TRBD1
clone_size: many
cdr3_nt: TGCGCCAGCAGCTCCGGGACAGGGGTCTACGAGCAGTACTTC
cdr3_aa: CASSSGTGVYEQYF

v_call: TRBV2
j_call: TRBJ2-1
d_call: TRBD2
clone_size: .
cdr3_nt: TGTGCCAGCAGTGGGGAGCTAGCGGGGGGGTTGTACAATGAGCAGTTCTTC
cdr3_aa: CASSGELAGGLYNEQFF

v_call: TRBV7-9
j_call: TRBJ2-1
d_call: .
clone_size: many
cdr3_nt: TGTGCCAGCAGCGGGAGCTCCTACAATGAGCAGTTCTTC
cdr3_aa: CASSGSSYNEQFF

v_call: TRBV7-9
j_call: TRBJ2-5
d_call: TRBD2
clone_size: few
cdr3_nt: TGTGCCAGCAGCTACTATGAGACTAGCTCCGGTCCCCAGTACTTC
cdr3_aa: CASSYYETSSGPQYF

v_call: TRBV7-2
j_call: TRBJ1-2
d_call: .
clone_size: .
cdr3_nt: TGTGCCAGCAGCAAACCGGGACCGCCTTTCACAGAGGATGGCTACACCTTC
cdr3_aa: CASSKPGPPFTEDGYTF

v_call: TRBV7-6
j_call: TRBJ2-1
d_call: .
clone_size: few
cdr3_nt: TGTGCCAGCAGCCAGACCCTCAATGAGCAGTTCTTC
cdr3_aa: CASSQTLNEQFF

v_call: TRBV12-3/TRBV12-4
j_call: TRBJ2-3
d_call: TRBD2
clone_size: many
cdr3_nt: TGTGCCAGCAGTTCCTGGACTAGCGGGGGGCAACCTCTCCACACAGATACGCAGTATTTT
cdr3_aa: CASSSWTSGGQPLHTDTQYF

v_call: TRBV20-1
j_call: TRBJ2-1
d_call: .
clone_size: .
cdr3_nt: TGCAGTGCTAGAGATTTGGACAATGAGCAGTTCTTC
cdr3_aa: CSARDLDNEQFF

v_call: TRBV4-2
j_call: TRBJ2-2
d_call: TRBD2
clone_size: .
cdr3_nt: TGTGCCAGCAGCCATGGGACTACGGGCACCGGGGAGCTGTTTTTT
cdr3_aa: CASSHGTTGTGELFF

v_call: TRBV19
j_call: TRBJ2-1
d_call: TRBD2
clone_size: few
cdr3_nt: TGTGCCAGTACGAGCGGGGGGGCGAATGAGCAGTTCTTC
cdr3_aa: CASTSGGANEQFF

v_call: TRBV29-1
j_call: TRBJ2-7
d_call: TRBD1
clone_size: few
cdr3_nt: TGCAGCGTGTTAACAGGGGGCTCCTACGAGCAGTACTTC
cdr3_aa: CSVLTGGSYEQYF

v_call: TRBV18
j_call: TRBJ2-7
d_call: TRBD1
clone_size: .
cdr3_nt: TGTGCCAGCTCACATGACAGGGGGCCTTCGCAGCAGTACTTC
cdr3_aa: CASSHDRGPSQQYF

v_call: TRBV4-3
j_call: TRBJ2-7
d_call: .
clone_size: many
cdr3_nt: TGCGCCAGCAGCCAAGATTCGGGTTCCTACGAGCAGTACTTC
cdr3_aa: CASSQDSGSYEQYF

v_call: TRBV24-1
j_call: TRBJ2-7
d_call: .
clone_size: .
cdr3_nt: TGTGCCACCAGTGCGGGACACGATCAGTACTTC
cdr3_aa: CATSAGHDQYF

v_call: TRBV7-9
j_call: TRBJ1-2
d_call: TRBD1
clone_size: .
cdr3_nt: TGTGCCAGCAGCACCCCGACAGGGTTGGGCGGCTACACCTTC
cdr3_aa: CASSTPTGLGGYTF

v_call: TRBV27
j_call: TRBJ1-2
d_call: TRBD1
clone_size: .
cdr3_nt: TGTGCCAGCAGTTCCTTGCTAGGGACAGGGGGCGGCTATGGCTACACCTTC
cdr3_aa: CASSSLLGTGGGYGYTF

v_call: TRBV15
j_call: TRBJ2-5
d_call: .
clone_size: .
cdr3_nt: TGTGCCACCAGCAGAGTGGGGGAAAGGGATGAGACCCAGTACTTC
cdr3_aa: CATSRVGERDETQYF

v_call: TRBV29-1
j_call: TRBJ2-5
d_call: TRBD1
clone_size: few
cdr3_nt: TGCAGCGTTTCCTTTCGGGCGGGGACAGGGTACAGAGAGACCCAGTACTTC
cdr3_aa: CSVSFRAGTGYRETQYF

v_call: TRBV29-1
j_call: TRBJ2-7
d_call: .
clone_size: .
cdr3_nt: TGCAGCGTTGAAGAGGAGGACGAGCAGTACTTC
cdr3_aa: CSVEEEDEQYF

v_call: TRBV5-1
j_call: TRBJ2-6
d_call: .
clone_size: few
cdr3_nt: TGCGCCAGCAGAGATGGGGCCAACGTCCTGACTTTC
cdr3_aa: CASRDGANVLTF

v_call: TRBV10-3
j_call: TRBJ2-7
d_call: .
clone_size: many
cdr3_nt: TGTGCCATCAGTGAGTCGTCTAGCGATTACGAGCAGTACTTC
cdr3_aa: CAISESSSDYEQYF

v_call: TRBV13
j_call: TRBJ2-7
d_call: .
clone_size: many
cdr3_nt: TGTGCCAGCAGTCAAGACAGTCCCTACGAGCAGTACTTC
cdr3_aa: CASSQDSPYEQYF

v_call: TRBV4-1
j_call: TRBJ2-7
d_call: TRBD1
clone_size: many
cdr3_nt: TGCGCCAGCAGCCAAGGGCAGGGGGCCTACGAGCAGTACTTC
cdr3_aa: CASSQGQGAYEQYF

v_call: TRBV15
j_call: TRBJ2-7
d_call: .
clone_size: .
cdr3_nt: TGTGCCACCAGCAAGGCAAAGGGTACGGCGTACGAGCAGTACTTC
cdr3_aa: CATSKAKGTAYEQYF

v_call: TRBV28
j_call: TRBJ2-2
d_call: TRBD1
clone_size: .
cdr3_nt: TGTGCCTGCAGTTTATTGGGGACAGAGAACACCGGGGAGCTGTTTTTT
cdr3_aa: CACSLLGTENTGELFF

v_call: TRBV5-1
j_call: TRBJ2-7
d_call: TRBD1
clone_size: .
cdr3_nt: TGCGCCAGCAGCTCGGACAGGACTCGACTCGAGCAGTACTTC
cdr3_aa: CASSSDRTRLEQYF

v_call: TRBV7-9
j_call: TRBJ2-3
d_call: .
clone_size: many
cdr3_nt: TGTGCCAGCAGCCGATACACAGATACGCAGTATTTT
cdr3_aa: CASSRYTDTQYF

v_call: TRBV14
j_call: TRBJ2-5
d_call: .
clone_size: .
cdr3_nt: TGTGCCAGCAGCCAATCCCCCGGTGGGGAGACCCAGTACTTC
cdr3_aa: CASSQSPGGETQYF

v_call: TRBV12-3/TRBV12-4
j_call: TRBJ2-2
d_call: .
clone_size: .
cdr3_nt: TGTGCCAGCAGTTGGGCGAGTGCCGGGGAGCTGTTTTTT
cdr3_aa: CASSWASAGELFF

v_call: TRBV12-3/TRBV12-4
j_call: TRBJ2-1
d_call: .
clone_size: few
cdr3_nt: TGTGCCAGCAGTCCGCCGGCGGGGCTTTCCTACAATGAGCAGTTCTTC
cdr3_aa: CASSPPAGLSYNEQFF

v_call: TRBV9
j_call: TRBJ2-1
d_call: .
clone_size: few
cdr3_nt: TGTGCCAGCAGCGTAGGGACAGAGTACAATGAGCAGTTCTTC
cdr3_aa: CASSVGTEYNEQFF

v_call: TRBV27
j_call: TRBJ2-7
d_call: .
clone_size: few
cdr3_nt: TGTGCCAGCAGTTTCGGGGGCCACGAGCAGTACTTC
cdr3_aa: CASSFGGHEQYF

v_call: TRBV7-9
j_call: TRBJ2-1
d_call: .
clone_size: few
cdr3_nt: TGTGCCAGCAGCCCCACAGATGAGCAGTTCTTC
cdr3_aa: CASSPTDEQFF